Here is one T cell receptor (beta chain) with its context. Its specificity is unknown. The data originate from a study of T cells in Graves' hyperthyroidism and ophthalmopathy. General observations from the study: Among clonotypes expanded in thyroid above 0.001, most were also found in blood.

With 3 bases removed from V and 8 bases from J, the gap between germline ends came to 11 bases. The CDR3 has 12 amino acids. Germline CDR1 reads SGDLS; CDR2 reads YYNGEE. Researchers amplified the TCR beta CDR3 regions from RNA transcripts. First-round RT-PCR with HTBI primers amplified the TCR CDR3 region. Via MiXCR, TCRdb re-called the multiplex PCR reads, giving one row per CDR3 protein. The data hold 300,000 to 400,000 distinct CDR3 sequences, with approximately 14% observed a single time. Patients showing uncontrolled infection, other autoimmune disease, pregnancy or lactation were ineligible. The source is a woman aged 25 to 39 with Graves' hyperthyroidism. This rearrangement joins TRBV9 to TRBJ1-2; the D gene is possibly TRBD1 (6 bases). Sequenced material: blood. CDR3 sequence (DNA): TGTGCCAGCAGCGATACAGGGACCGGCTACACCTTC. The encoded protein is CASSDTGTGYTF.